The 28 T cell receptor beta chains in this list originate from one sample, sequenced in a study of blood T cell repertoires in COVID-19. TCRdb's copy holds only in-frame clones and misses some; the assay was immunoSEQ multiplex PCR. This sample has under 200,000 clones, with 70% to 90% found just once. The specimen was peripheral blood. These TCRs come from a woman older than 75 with acute or convalescent COVID-19.

V is TRBV7-2 and J is TRBJ2-6; D possibly corresponds to TRBD1 (6 bases). V lost 4 bases and J 0 bases, leaving 16 bases between the germline ends. Germline V CDR1 and CDR2: SGHTA, FQGNSA. CDR3 length: 18 amino acids. Written as DNA, the CDR3 is TGTGCCAGCAGCTACCTCTATGGACAGCACTCTGGGGCCAACGTCCTGACTTTC. Its translation: CASSYLYGQHSGANVLTF.

V gene TRBV14 combines with J gene TRBJ2-5; 11 nucleotides agree with TRBD2. This CDR3 is 16 amino acids long. Losses at the gene ends were 3 bases for V and 5 bases for J; bases not matched to a gene: 8. The germline V gene encodes CDR1 SGHDN and CDR2 FVKESK. The CDR3 reads CASSHFTSGSFETQYF. The CDR3 DNA reads as TGTGCCAGCAGCCATTTCACTAGCGGGAGTTTTGAGACCCAGTACTTC.

This sequence joins TRBV7-2 and TRBJ2-2; 7 bases are shared with TRBD2. V was pared by 5 bases and J by 1 base, with 10 bases of the junction left unmatched. The CDR3 length is 17 residues. From germline, CDR1 is SGHTA and CDR2 FQGNSA. The CDR3 DNA is TGTGCCAGCAGCCGTCGGCGGGCGGGGGAGAACACCGGGGAGCTGTTTTTT. Protein sequence: CASSRRRAGENTGELFF.

This clone has a handful of counts. The identical CDR3 is also encoded by other nucleotide sequences in the sample. The chain employs TRBV27 and TRBJ1-5, with D unclear. Trimming took off 6 bases at V and 0 bases at J, with 6 bases between the two ends. The CDR3 runs to 13 residues. Germline CDR1 and CDR2: MNHEY and SMNVEV (reference sequence). In nucleotides, the CDR3 is TGTGCCAGCAGCTTCTATAGCAATCAGCCCCAGCATTTT. It yields the protein CASSFYSNQPQHF.

This clone was recorded a few times. The V and J genes are TRBV7-2 and TRBJ2-6; a possible D gene is TRBD1 (7 bases). Germline V lookup: CDR1 SGHTA, CDR2 FQGNSA. This CDR3 has 17 residues. The ends were cut back, 6 bases at V and 2 bases at J, with 17 bases in the middle. The DNA for the CDR3 is TGTGCCAGCAGTACAACTGGAGGGGGCGCTGGGGCCAACGTCCTGACTTTC. It codes for CASSTTGGGAGANVLTF.

The chain couples TRBV6-2 or TRBV6-3 to TRBJ1-3, with a tentative D call TRBD1 (6 bases). This CDR3 has 14 residues. Germline V gene sequence: CDR1 MNHEY, CDR2 SVGEGT. Trimming left V 6 bases short and J 2 bases short, with 11 bases between. CDR3 sequence: CASSQGMTGNTIYF. The CDR3 DNA is TGTGCCAGCAGCCAGGGGATGACTGGAAACACCATATATTTT.

The rearrangement uses TRBV19 and TRBJ1-2, with D possibly TRBD1 on 6 matching bases. CDR3 length equals 14 residues. The germline V gene encodes CDR1 LNHDA and CDR2 SQIVND (reference sequence). V dropped 6 bases and J dropped 4 bases, with 15 bases sitting between them. For the CDR3, the DNA is TGTGCCAGTAGAATTACGGACAGAGCCTATGGCTACACCTTC. Its translation: CASRITDRAYGYTF.

The chain recombines TRBV7-9 with TRBJ2-5; D is unclear. CDR3 length equals 10 residues. Germline lookup yields CDR1 SEHNR and CDR2 FQNEAQ (reference sequence). V gave up 4 bases and J gave up 6 bases, with 3 bases separating them. As DNA, the CDR3 is TGTGCCAGCAGCTCTCAGACCCAGTACTTC. Protein sequence: CASSSQTQYF.

V and J are TRBV29-1 and TRBJ1-2; D possibly corresponds to TRBD1 (5 bases). V shed 4 bases and J shed 4 bases, with 10 bases lying between them. The V gene's germline CDR1 is SQVTM and CDR2 ANQGSEA. This CDR3 has 12 amino acids. The CDR3 nucleotides are TGCAGCGTTGGAACAGGATTCTATGGCTACACCTTC. Translating it yields CSVGTGFYGYTF.

The chain combines TRBV4-3 with TRBJ2-3; possible D gene TRBD2, 6 bases. The CDR3 spans 14 residues. V was cut by 4 bases and J by 0 bases, with 8 bases left in between. Germline CDR1 reads LGHNA; CDR2 reads YSLEER. The chain's CDR3 is CASSLSGSTDTQYF. CDR3 coding DNA: TGCGCCAGCAGCCTTAGCGGTAGCACAGATACGCAGTATTTT.

In the case of this clone: The same CDR3 can be traced to other DNA sequences in this sample. The chain joins TRBV3-1 (or the pseudogene TRBV3-2) to TRBJ1-1; D possibly corresponds to TRBD1 (6 bases). This CDR3 comprises 13 residues. Germline V CDR1 and CDR2: LGHDT, YNNKEL (reference sequence). V was shortened by 3 bases and J by 2 bases, with 7 bases between the two germline ends. CDR3 loop: CASSQGANTEAFF. The CDR3 region has the DNA TGTGCCAGCAGCCAGGGGGCAAACACTGAAGCTTTCTTT.

The chain uses TRBV18 and TRBJ1-6, with D unclear. Looked up from germline, CDR1 is KGHSH and CDR2 is LQKENI. Trimming pared 3 bases from V and 8 bases from J, leaving 11 bases between. The CDR3 is made up of 14 amino acids. CDR3 sequence reads: CASSPAAGDSPLHF. The CDR3 nucleotides are TGTGCCAGCTCACCGGCCGCCGGGGATTCACCCCTCCACTTT.

The chain is built from TRBV7-2 and TRBJ1-6, with D uncertain. V was shortened by 1 base and J by 11 bases, with 6 bases between the two germline ends. The germline CDR1 and CDR2 sequences are SGHTA and FQGNSA. This CDR3 region has 12 residues. The CDR3 sequence: CASSLDSPPLHF. The CDR3 DNA follows: TGTGCCAGCAGCTTAGACAGCCCACCCCTCCACTTT.

The rearrangement joins TRBV29-1 to TRBJ1-3, with D unclear. With 7 bases removed from V and 0 bases from J, the gap between germline ends came to 13 bases. Germline-derived CDR1 and CDR2 are SQVTM and ANQGSEA. The CDR3 contains 14 residues. The CDR3 here is CSAVIWSSGNTIYF. Written as DNA, the CDR3 is TGCAGCGCTGTAATATGGAGCTCTGGAAACACCATATATTTT.

The chain links TRBV2 to TRBJ1-6, with 8 nucleotides matching TRBD1. Germline V gene data show CDR1 as SNHLY and CDR2 as FYNNEI. After removal of 4 bases from V and 10 bases from J, the junction contained 9 bases not matched to a gene. The CDR3 is made up of 15 amino acids. The CDR3: CASSGQTGVGSPLHF. CDR3 sequence (DNA): TGTGCCAGCAGTGGACAGACAGGGGTGGGATCACCCCTCCACTTT.

This chain connects TRBV29-1 to TRBJ2-1; D call uncertain. Trimming shortened V by 7 bases and J by 0 bases, and 13 bases separated the two germline ends. The CDR3 is 14 residues long. CDR1 and CDR2 (germline): SQVTM, ANQGSEA. In DNA form, the CDR3 reads TGCAGCGCCCTTGGTAGTGTCTCCTACAATGAGCAGTTCTTC. It encodes CSALGSVSYNEQFF.

J is TRBJ1-2 and V is TRBV10-1; D is ambiguous. The V and J ends lost 6 bases and 9 bases respectively, with 11 bases between them. The germline V gene encodes CDR1 WNHNN and CDR2 SYGVQD (reference sequence). The CDR3 runs 11 residues. This CDR3 reads CASRSGACYTF. The DNA for the CDR3 is TGCGCCAGCAGGTCAGGTGCTTGCTACACCTTC.

The sample holds a few counts of this clone. V usage is TRBV2 and J usage is TRBJ1-2; possible D gene TRBD1, 5 bases. Trimming removed 8 bases from V and 2 bases from J, with 12 bases in between. The CDR3 consists of 13 residues. Germline values: CDR1 SNHLY, CDR2 FYNNEI. CDR3 in amino acids: CASARGGNYGYTF. DNA for the CDR3: TGTGCCAGCGCCCGTGGGGGGAACTATGGCTACACCTTC.

V and J are TRBV11-2 and TRBJ1-5; 7 nucleotides match TRBD1. The trim removed 2 bases at V and 4 bases at J, leaving 5 bases unmatched. Germline lookup yields CDR1 SGHAT and CDR2 FQNNGV. This CDR3 contains 15 residues. CDR3 nucleotide sequence: TGTGCCAGCAGCTTAAAACAGGGGTCGAATCAGCCCCAGCATTTT. Protein sequence: CASSLKQGSNQPQHF.

The rearrangement joins TRBV6-5 to TRBJ2-7; 9 bases are shared with TRBD1. V lost 6 bases to trimming and J lost 2 bases; unmatched junction nucleotides: 8. This CDR3 has 15 amino acids. Germline V CDR1 and CDR2: MNHEY, SVGAGI. This CDR3 reads CASRTTGTGTYEQYF. As DNA, the CDR3 is TGTGCCAGCAGAACAACCGGGACAGGGACCTACGAGCAGTACTTC.

CDR3 in amino acids: CASSQVSGVATEQYF. The DNA of the CDR3 is TGCGCCAGCAGCCAAGTGTCTGGAGTTGCTACTGAGCAGTACTTC. The chain is built from TRBV4-1 and TRBJ2-7; D call uncertain. V was clipped by 1 base and J by 7 bases, with 17 bases between them. The CDR3 covers 15 residues. Germline CDR1 MGHRA, CDR2 YSYEKL.

This clone was recorded only once. The V and J genes are TRBV7-9 and TRBJ1-2, with 7 bases fitting TRBD1. This CDR3 spans 13 amino acids. CDR1 and CDR2 (germline): SEHNR, FQNEAQ (reference sequence). With 4 bases clipped from V and 8 bases from J, the junction kept 7 bases outside the gene matches. The CDR3 is CASSYDRARGYTF. The CDR3 DNA is TGTGCCAGCAGCTACGACAGGGCTCGGGGCTACACCTTC.

V usage is TRBV18 and J usage is TRBJ2-3; possibly TRBD1 for D (5 bases). Trimming left V 3 bases short and J 4 bases short, with 8 bases between. The CDR3 has 13 amino acids. Germline V CDR1 and CDR2: KGHSH, LQKENI. Written as DNA, the CDR3 is TGTGCCAGCTCACCCTCAGGGCCAGATACGCAGTATTTT. Translating gives CASSPSGPDTQYF.

The chain links TRBV28 to TRBJ1-4; TRBD1 is a possible D gene (6 bases). This CDR3 comprises 13 residues. V gave up 8 bases and J gave up 8 bases, with 15 bases separating them. The germline CDR1 and CDR2 sequences are MDHEN and SYDVKM. CDR3 residues: CASLGQIGEKLFF. As DNA, the CDR3 is TGTGCCAGCCTCGGACAGATCGGGGAAAAACTGTTTTTT.

The gene calls are TRBV5-1 and TRBJ2-1, with D maybe TRBD1 (5 bases). The CDR3 sequence is 15 residues long. Trimming removed 1 base from V and 3 bases from J, with 11 bases in between. CDR1 is SGHRS and CDR2 is YFSETQ in the germline V gene. The CDR3 region is CASSLQDTYYNEQFF. In DNA, the CDR3 is TGCGCCAGCAGCTTGCAGGACACCTACTACAATGAGCAGTTCTTC. Supplemented by reference TRBV5-1 and TRBJ2-1, the full variable domain reads KAGVTQTPRYLIKTRGQQVTLSCSPISGHRSVSWYQQTPGQGLQFLFEYFSETQRNKGNFPGRFSGRQFSNSRSEMNVSTLELGDSALYLCASSLQDTYYNEQFFGPGTRLTVL.

This clone has just a few counts. This rearrangement joins TRBV7-9 to TRBJ2-5, with 11 nucleotides matching TRBD2. Losses at the gene ends were 4 bases for V and 2 bases for J; bases not matched to a gene: 3. CDR1 SEHNR and CDR2 FQNEAQ come from the germline V gene (reference sequence). The CDR3 is made up of 15 amino acids. As DNA, the CDR3 is TGTGCCAGCAGCTCCCGACTAGCGGGACAAGAGACCCAGTACTTC. Translated, it gives CASSSRLAGQETQYF. The entire variable domain, with the rest obtained from reference TRBV7-9 and TRBJ2-5, is as follows: DTGVSQNPRHKITKRGQNVTFRCDPISEHNRLYWYRQTLGQGPEFLTYFQNEAQLEKSRLLSDRFSAERPKGSFSTLEIQRTEQGDSAMYLCASSSRLAGQETQYFGPGTRLLVL.

Turning to this clone: At one of its ends the junction is not consistent with the germline gene, which may arise from a read error. V and J are TRBV7-2 and TRBJ1-3; D is uncertain. The germline gives CDR1 SGHTA, CDR2 FQGNSA. The CDR3 loop spans 12 amino acids. CDR3 loop: CASSRRGDTIYF. CDR3 DNA: TGTGCCAGCAGCCGACGTGGAGACACCATATATTTT.

The chain carries TRBV18 and TRBJ2-2; 10 nucleotides match TRBD2. The V gene end was trimmed by 3 bases and the J gene end by 5 bases; junction bases not matched to a gene: 3. The V gene's germline CDR1 is KGHSH and CDR2 LQKENI. The CDR3 loop spans 15 amino acids. The CDR3 bases are TGTGCCAGCTCACCGGGACTAGCGAGAACCGGGGAGCTGTTTTTT. Amino acid sequence: CASSPGLARTGELFF.